This paragraph covers one TCR beta chain sequence. In its sample, this clonotype was seen a few times. Its cognate antigen has yet to be identified. The input lacks base qualities; no much larger clone sits a single base away. Via the germline V gene (reference sequence), CDR1 is DFQATT and CDR2 SNEGSKA. Here V drops 6 bases and J drops 3 bases, and the junction holds 24 bases not matched to any gene. The cysteine opens and the phenylalanine closes a CDR3 of 19 amino acids. Just CDR3 DNA is preserved here, 57 bases in frame from base 1. The meaning of the sample's time point label: pre-sensitization, week 0. The treatment or condition label of this sample denotes: therapeutic diphenylcyclopropenone sensitization with weekly scalp DPC. At each patch-test visit, blood was drawn before the patch test was applied. Eligible patients were aged 18 to 70, diagnosed with alopecia, deemed suitable for DPC therapy, and excluded if pregnant. Total RNA was extracted from unfractionated whole blood that had been collected in Tempus Blood RNA tubes.

This record comes from a study of human T cells and chemical hapten exposure (dated by TCRdb to the early 2020s). For context, the study as a whole: For sensitization, 2% DPC in acetone was applied to an approximately 2 cm by approximately 2 cm area of upper inner arm skin. Peripheral blood TCR repertoire changes were tracked in vivo in alopecia patients during primary and secondary sensitization to the hapten diphenylcyclopropenone (DPC). Alopecia areata with under or over 50% scalp involvement, alopecia totalis and alopecia universalis were represented in the patient cohort, which was mostly female. Patient blood was sampled pre-sensitization (week 0) and at 2, 6 and about 24 weeks after DPC sensitization. The libraries were sequenced as a pool, and the TCR yield per sample differed mostly because of small variations in library volumes within the pool. Nearly 30 alopecia patients provided blood for TCR sequencing at one to four time points (pre-sensitization, 2, 6 and 24 weeks). Patients additionally received weekly therapeutic DPC doses to the scalp throughout the approximately 24-week study period. Patch testing was done on the upper back using Finn chambers containing 0.01% DPC, and results were scored after 6 days according to International Contact Dermatitis Research Group standards.

The library relied on RACE. Sequencer: NextSeq 500. During library preparation, unique molecular identifiers were attached to individual cDNA molecules so that TCRs could be counted in a quantitative, reproducible way. For every blood RNA sample, sequencing covered both the TCR alpha and TCR beta chains. In the source study's methods: Samples had a median of approximately 93,000 TCRs, with a range from 23,224 to 690,600. V, J and CDR3 annotation of the TCR reads was performed with the Decombinator software suite. Every sample was subsampled to the same number of TCRs (28,000) for the PS versus PT1 abundance plots. Expanded TCRs were defined as absent before sensitization and observed at least eight times at the 2-week time point. Through fastp at Q25 and MiXCR, TCRdb rebuilt clones from the public reads, retaining in-frame beta chains. Here each entry gathers all rows of one CDR3 protein and keeps the most common genes and DNA. The authors' filters were not applied to this entry. Recorded for this sample are approximately 260,000 distinct CDR3 sequences; approximately 7.5% of them occurred a single time. The top ten hold 1.2% of the sample.

Broad study findings and their caveats: Significantly more large CDR3 similarity clusters were formed by expanded TCRs than by pre-sensitization or healthy control sets, consistent with antigen-driven responses. The number of TCRs above 1 in 1000 frequency did not change with DPC sensitization; there was no evidence of global repertoire structure alterations. Because every patient had alopecia, a presumed autoimmune disease, the patients' immune response might differ from that of healthy individuals. Patch test score correlated positively with the number of PT1 expanded TCRs, reaching significance at thresholds 8, 16 and 32 but not at 4. After repeated subsampling, changes were observed in the strength of the expansion versus patch-test correlation and in the threshold at which the correlation became significant.

The chain couples TRBV20-1 to TRBJ1-1, with 8 bases in between that match TRBD1. The specimen was whole blood, collected in connection with sensitization to the hapten diphenylcyclopropenone (DPC). The sequence was collected from a man between 18 and 35 years old with alopecia areata. Some clones in this sample may be carry-over from other donors' samples. CDR3 protein: CSAVKVQGVLLGRHTEAFF. The nucleotide sequence is TGCAGTGCCGTCAAAGTACAGGGGGTCTTATTGGGCCGGCACACTGAAGCTTTCTTT.